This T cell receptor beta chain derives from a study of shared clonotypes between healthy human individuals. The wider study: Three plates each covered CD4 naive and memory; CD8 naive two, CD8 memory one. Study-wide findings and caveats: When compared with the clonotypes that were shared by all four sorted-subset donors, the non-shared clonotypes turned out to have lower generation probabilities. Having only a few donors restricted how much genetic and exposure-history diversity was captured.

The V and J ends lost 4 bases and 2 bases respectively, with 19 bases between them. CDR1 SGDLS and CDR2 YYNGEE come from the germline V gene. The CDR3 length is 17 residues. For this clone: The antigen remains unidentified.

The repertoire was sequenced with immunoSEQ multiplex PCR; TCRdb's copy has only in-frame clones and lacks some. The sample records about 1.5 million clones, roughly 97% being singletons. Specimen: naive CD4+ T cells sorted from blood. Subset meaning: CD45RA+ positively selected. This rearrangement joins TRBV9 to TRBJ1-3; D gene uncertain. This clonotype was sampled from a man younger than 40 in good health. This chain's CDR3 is CASSPRRWGFAGNTIYF. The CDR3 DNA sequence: TGTGCCAGCAGCCCCCGTCGATGGGGATTCGCTGGAAACACCATATATTTT.